The 26 T cell receptor beta chains below all came from one sample that was sequenced in a study of blood T cell repertoires in COVID-19 (TCRdb year 2020). Preparation of the library involved the immunoSEQ multiplex PCR assay. Imported from immuneACCESS, the table was reduced by TCRdb to in-frame sequences with V and J called. These copies leave out some clones; in studies compared against another copy, an unresolved V gene accounts for under half, and the cause of the remainder is not known. The sample yields around 70,000 clones; about 82% were counted once. The ten largest make up 8% to 10% of the sample. Sequenced: peripheral blood. These receptors all come from a human donor in a cohort sampled during active COVID-19.

The V call is TRBV27, the J call TRBJ1-6, with 8 nucleotides matching TRBD1. The germline CDR1 and CDR2 sequences are MNHEY and SMNVEV (reference sequence). The V segment lost 6 bases and the J segment 8 bases; nucleotides outside the gene matches: 12. The CDR3 totals 16 residues. For the CDR3, the DNA is TGTGCCAGCAGCCGAGAGCCGGGGACAGGATATTCACCCCTCCACTTT. Translating it yields CASSREPGTGYSPLHF.

The chain is built from TRBV5-1 and TRBJ1-6; a weak D match, TRBD1 (6 bases). Trimming removed 4 bases from V and 8 bases from J, with 16 bases in between. CDR1 and CDR2 from the germline V gene are SGHRS and YFSETQ. This CDR3 contains 15 residues. This chain's CDR3 is CASSVGAGLDSPLHF. CDR3 bases: TGCGCCAGCAGCGTGGGGGCAGGGTTGGATTCACCCCTCCACTTT.

This chain links TRBV29-1 with TRBJ2-1; 13 nucleotides align to TRBD2. V was clipped by 4 bases and J by 3 bases; unmatched bases: 6. CDR3 length equals 16 residues. Germline loops: CDR1 SQVTM, CDR2 ANQGSEA. The CDR3 sequence: CSVGTSGRASYNEQFF. The CDR3, as DNA: TGCAGCGTTGGTACTAGCGGGAGGGCCAGCTACAATGAGCAGTTCTTC.

This rearrangement joins TRBV15 to TRBJ2-7, with 8 bases identical to TRBD2. After removal of 0 bases from V and 4 bases from J, the junction contained 17 bases not matched to a gene. Germline assignment: CDR1 LNHNV and CDR2 YYDKDF (reference sequence). This CDR3 has 19 residues. The CDR3 spells CATSREGQGGRASGYEQYF. In DNA form, the CDR3 reads TGTGCCACCAGCAGAGAGGGGCAGGGCGGCCGAGCTAGCGGGTACGAGCAGTACTTC. The full variable domain, in which reference TRBV15 and TRBJ2-7 provide the parts outside the CDR3, is DAMVIQNPRYQVTQFGKPVTLSCSQTLNHNVMYWYQQKSSQAPKLLFHYYDKDFNNEADTPDNFQSRRPNTSFCFLDIRSPGLGDTAMYLCATSREGQGGRASGYEQYFGPGTRLTVT.

This clone was seen only once. The V gene is TRBV9, the J gene TRBJ2-7, with a possible D match to TRBD2 (6 bases). V was cut by 3 bases and J by 6 bases, with 19 bases left in between. Germline CDR1 is SGDLS and CDR2 is YYNGEE. The CDR3 runs 15 residues. Here the CDR3 DNA reads TGTGCCAGCAGCGCCTTCGGACTATTAGGTGCCGAGCAGTACTTC. Protein: CASSAFGLLGAEQYF.

The chain uses TRBV19 and TRBJ2-3, with 10 positions matching TRBD2. Germline V gives CDR1 LNHDA, CDR2 SQIVND (reference sequence). This CDR3 is 16 amino acids long. J was trimmed by 2 bases and V by 2 bases; bases with no gene match: 4. The CDR3 is CASSIRAGGTTDTQYF. CDR3 DNA: TGTGCCAGTAGTATACGAGCGGGAGGGACCACAGATACGCAGTATTTT. Using reference TRBV19 and TRBJ2-3 for the parts outside the CDR3, the full variable domain is DGGITQSPKYLFRKEGQNVTLSCEQNLNHDAMYWYRQDPGQGLRLIYYSQIVNDFQKGDIAEGYSVSREKKESFPLTVTSAQKNPTAFYLCASSIRAGGTTDTQYFGPGTRLTVL.

The J gene is TRBJ2-1, the V gene TRBV19; D may be TRBD1 (5 bases). Trimming pared 5 bases from V and 14 bases from J, leaving 19 bases between. Germline loops: CDR1 LNHDA, CDR2 SQIVND (reference sequence). This CDR3 is 13 amino acids long. Written as DNA, the CDR3 is TGTGCCAGTAGTTCCCCCGACATCGACAGAGAGTTCTTC. As protein: CASSSPDIDREFF.

The chain has TRBV28 and TRBJ1-2; D uncertain. Per germline, CDR1 MDHEN and CDR2 SYDVKM. The CDR3 covers 12 residues. Trimming removed 4 bases at V and 8 bases at J, with 11 bases between. The CDR3 nucleotides read TGTGCCAGCAGTTCCACTCAAAAGGGCTACACCTTC. Translation: CASSSTQKGYTF.

The rearrangement uses TRBV19 and TRBJ2-7, with 8 positions matching TRBD1. After removal of 5 bases from V and 3 bases from J, the junction contained 9 bases not matched to a gene. Germline CDR1 reads LNHDA; CDR2 reads SQIVND (reference sequence). The CDR3 length is 15 residues. CDR3 DNA: TGTGCCAGTAGTCAGGACAGGGACCCCCTCTACGAGCAGTACTTC. Protein sequence: CASSQDRDPLYEQYF.

A few counts support this clone. The chain joins TRBV5-1 to TRBJ2-5, with TRBD2 as a possible D gene (5 bases). Germline V CDR1 and CDR2: SGHRS, YFSETQ. The CDR3 has 14 amino acids. V dropped 0 bases and J dropped 2 bases, with 8 bases sitting between them. The CDR3 DNA reads as TGCGCCAGCAGCTTGGGGACTCCACAAGAGACCCAGTACTTC. It codes for CASSLGTPQETQYF.

V usage is TRBV27 and J usage is TRBJ2-7; TRBD1 agrees at 8 bases. The CDR3 is 13 residues long. The germline CDR1 and CDR2 sequences are MNHEY and SMNVEV (reference sequence). V shed 4 bases and J 5 bases; nucleotides not matched to a gene: 4. In DNA, the CDR3 is TGTGCCAGCAGTTCTACAGGGGGGAACGAGCAGTACTTC. Amino acids: CASSSTGGNEQYF.

This clone was picked up many times. This chain joins TRBV10-3 and TRBJ1-4; TRBD1 matches at 8 bases. Unmatched junction bases numbered 2, after V lost 4 bases and J lost 7 bases. The CDR3 spans 13 residues. Germline V CDR1 and CDR2: ENHRY, SYGVKD. CDR3 bases: TGTGCCATCAGTGTAGACAGGGGTGAAAAACTGTTTTTT. This gives the protein CAISVDRGEKLFF.

The genes are TRBV28 and TRBJ2-4; a possible D gene is TRBD2 (5 bases). The germline V gene encodes CDR1 MDHEN and CDR2 SYDVKM. This CDR3 contains 15 residues. V lost 7 bases, J lost 0 bases, and 13 bases lay in between. DNA of the CDR3: TGTGCCAGCAACGGTCTCGGACTAGCCAAAAACATTCAGTACTTC. This translates into CASNGLGLAKNIQYF.

The rearrangement uses TRBV7-2 and TRBJ2-3; TRBD2 is a possible D gene (6 bases). Germline values: CDR1 SGHTA, CDR2 FQGNSA. This CDR3 region has 18 residues. Trimming removed 4 bases at V and 0 bases at J, with 20 bases between. The CDR3 loop is CASSSGDRGSPSTDTQYF. CDR3 DNA: TGTGCCAGCAGCTCCGGAGATCGGGGGAGCCCTAGCACAGATACGCAGTATTTT.

This clone was found once. The chain couples TRBV4-3 to TRBJ2-7; TRBD2 matches at 9 bases. The length of the CDR3 is 18 residues. Germline CDR1 LGHNA, CDR2 YSLEER. V shed 0 bases and J 6 bases; nucleotides not matched to a gene: 15. The CDR3, as DNA: TGCGCCAGCAGCCAAGATCTTGCGGGAGGGCCGTTATTTCGCGAGCAGTACTTC. Encoded protein: CASSQDLAGGPLFREQYF.

The chain employs TRBV19 and TRBJ2-3; TRBD2 agrees at 10 bases. CDR1 and CDR2 from the germline V gene are LNHDA and SQIVND (reference sequence). The junction had 9 bases not matched to a gene; V was cut back by 7 bases and J by 2 bases. This CDR3 is 16 amino acids long. The CDR3 nucleotides are TGTGCCAGTACCCCCCGGCTAGCGGGAGACACAGATACGCAGTATTTT. It specifies CASTPRLAGDTDTQYF.

J is TRBJ2-7 and V is TRBV6-5, with D maybe TRBD2 (5 bases). Germline lookup yields CDR1 MNHEY and CDR2 SVGAGI. The CDR3 has 13 residues. Deletions cut 7 bases from V and 2 bases from J, with 12 bases between. CDR3 in DNA: TGTGCCAGCATTCGACGGACTCCCTACGAGCAGTACTTC. Translated: CASIRRTPYEQYF.

The chain recombines TRBV2 with TRBJ2-3; 8 bases match TRBD2. The length of the CDR3 is 16 residues. Germline CDR1 SNHLY, CDR2 FYNNEI. With V trimmed by 2 bases and J by 4 bases, 8 bases remained unmatched. CDR3 DNA sequence: TGTGCCAGCAGTGAACCGGTAGCGGGAACTGCAGATACGCAGTATTTT. Amino acids: CASSEPVAGTADTQYF.

This chain connects TRBV2 to TRBJ1-3, with 9 bases aligning to TRBD1. CDR3 length: 15 amino acids. With V trimmed by 7 bases and J by 4 bases, 8 bases remained unmatched. The V gene's germline CDR1 is SNHLY and CDR2 FYNNEI. The chain's CDR3 is CASTDGTGIGNTIYF. The CDR3 DNA reads TGTGCCAGCACCGACGGGACAGGGATAGGAAACACCATATATTTT.

The chain employs TRBV6-5 and TRBJ2-5; D may be TRBD2 (6 bases). This CDR3 contains 14 residues. V was shortened by 6 bases and J by 1 base, with 12 bases between the two germline ends. The V gene's germline CDR1 is MNHEY and CDR2 SVGAGI. The CDR3 bases are TGTGCCAGCAGGGTGGGAGGACCCCAAGAGACCCAGTACTTC. Translation: CASRVGGPQETQYF.

A single count supports this clone. As DNA, the CDR3 is TGTGCCAGCGCATTTTTAGCGGGAGTGAACACCGGGGAGCTGTTTTTT. This gives the protein CASAFLAGVNTGELFF. The gene calls are TRBV27 and TRBJ2-2, with 9 bases aligning to TRBD2. The V gene's germline CDR1 is MNHEY and CDR2 SMNVEV (reference sequence). The J segment lost 1 base and the V segment lost 8 bases, leaving 8 bases of the junction unmatched. The CDR3 extends over 16 amino acids.

The chain links TRBV2 to TRBJ2-2, with a possible D match to TRBD2 (6 bases). Germline CDR1 SNHLY, CDR2 FYNNEI. The length of the CDR3 is 15 residues. The V end lost 6 bases, the J end lost 8 bases, and 19 bases lay between the germline ends. CDR3 DNA: TGTGCCAGCAGGAGGGGCGGGACCACGGCTGGGGAGCTGTTTTTT. It is translated as CASRRGGTTAGELFF.

The V and J genes are TRBV27 and TRBJ2-3, with D perhaps TRBD1 (7 bases). This CDR3 has 14 residues. Trimming took off 1 base at V and 4 bases at J, with 9 bases between the two ends. Per the germline V gene, CDR1 is MNHEY and CDR2 is SMNVEV (reference sequence). CDR3 sequence: CASSLFRGADTQYF. CDR3 DNA sequence: TGTGCCAGCAGTTTATTCAGGGGGGCAGATACGCAGTATTTT.

The CDR3 loop is CASSLGGGTPDTQYF. The CDR3 DNA sequence: TGTGCCAGCAGCTTAGGAGGTGGTACCCCAGATACGCAGTATTTT. The rearrangement uses TRBV7-9 and TRBJ2-3, with D uncertain. CDR3 length equals 15 residues. CDR1 and CDR2 from the germline V gene are SEHNR and FQNEAQ (reference sequence). Trimming pared 1 base from V and 4 bases from J, leaving 12 bases between.

J is TRBJ1-6 and V is TRBV30, with a possible D match to TRBD1 (6 bases). CDR1 GTSNPN and CDR2 SVGIG come from the germline V gene (reference sequence). V lost 2 bases to trimming and J lost 5 bases, with 7 bases between them. The CDR3 length is 13 residues. The CDR3 DNA is TGTGCCTGGAGTAACAGGGATAATTCACCCCTCCACTTT. Translation gives CAWSNRDNSPLHF.

This clone was recorded once. The genes are TRBV12-3 or TRBV12-4 and TRBJ1-2, with D possibly TRBD1 on 5 matching bases. V was cut by 3 bases and J by 6 bases, with 11 bases left in between. The CDR3 spans 13 residues. In nucleotides, the CDR3 is TGTGCCAGCAGTTTGTTAGGGGCCAATGGCTACACCTTC. This encodes CASSLLGANGYTF.